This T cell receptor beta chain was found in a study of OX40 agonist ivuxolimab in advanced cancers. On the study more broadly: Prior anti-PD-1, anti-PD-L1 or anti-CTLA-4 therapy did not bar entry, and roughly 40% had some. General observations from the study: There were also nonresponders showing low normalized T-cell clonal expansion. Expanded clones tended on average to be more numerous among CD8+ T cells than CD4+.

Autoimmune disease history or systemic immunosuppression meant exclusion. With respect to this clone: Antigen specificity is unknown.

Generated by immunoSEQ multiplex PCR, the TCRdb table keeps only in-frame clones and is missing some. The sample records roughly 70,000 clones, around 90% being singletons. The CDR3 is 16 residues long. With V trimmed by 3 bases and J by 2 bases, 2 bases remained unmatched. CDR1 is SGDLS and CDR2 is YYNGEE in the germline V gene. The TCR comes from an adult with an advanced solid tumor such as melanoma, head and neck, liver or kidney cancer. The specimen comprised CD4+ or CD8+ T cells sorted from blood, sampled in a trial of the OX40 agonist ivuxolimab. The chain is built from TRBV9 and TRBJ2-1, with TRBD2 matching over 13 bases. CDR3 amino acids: CASSGGTSGTYNEQFF. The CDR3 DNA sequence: TGTGCCAGCAGCGGGGGGACTAGCGGGACCTACAATGAGCAGTTCTTC.